This T cell receptor (beta chain) was recorded in a study of CXCR3-negative and CXCR3-positive naive CD8 T cells. The study, taken as a whole, reports: CXCR3-positive naive cells carried more hydrophobic TRB CDR3s than CXCR3-negative ones.

Concerning this clonotype: Its antigen is unidentified.

Via 5' RACE with UMI labels, TRB cDNA libraries were prepared. TCRdb re-called the 5' RACE reads and catalogs CDR3 proteins one per entry, DNA excluded. The listing contains 50,000 or so distinct CDR3 sequences. The study sorted every CD8+ T cell subset in triplicate at 310,000 or so cells each. Naive CD8+ T cells had a CD45RO-CCR7+CD27+CD95- phenotype. CDR1 and CDR2 from the germline V gene are SEHNR and FQNEAQ (reference sequence). The CDR3 is 12 residues long. The clonotype comes from a human donor in good health. Some clones in this sample may be carry-over from other donors' samples. The sequencing input was naive CXCR3+ CD8+ T cells from blood. Specified subset: CD45RO-CCR7+CD27+CD95- naive CD8+ T cells expressing CXCR3 (TNR3+). This chain connects TRBV7-9 to TRBJ2-1. Here the CDR3 reads CASSSNYNEQFF.